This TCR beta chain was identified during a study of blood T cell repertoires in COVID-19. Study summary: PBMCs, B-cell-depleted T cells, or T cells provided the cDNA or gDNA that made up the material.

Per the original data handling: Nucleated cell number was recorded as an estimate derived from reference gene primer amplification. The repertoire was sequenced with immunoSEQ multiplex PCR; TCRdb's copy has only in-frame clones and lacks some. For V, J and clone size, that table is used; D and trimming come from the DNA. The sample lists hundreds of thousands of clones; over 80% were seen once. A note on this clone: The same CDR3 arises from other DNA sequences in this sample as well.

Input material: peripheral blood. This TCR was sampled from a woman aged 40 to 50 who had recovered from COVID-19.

CDR3 region: CASRDRGPEAFF. As DNA, the CDR3 is TGTGCCAGCCGGGACAGGGGACCTGAAGCTTTCTTT. This chain links TRBV2 with TRBJ1-1, with 10 bases aligning to TRBD1. The CDR3 covers 12 residues. Germline V CDR1 and CDR2: SNHLY, FYNNEI. V dropped 8 bases and J dropped 6; count of bases not matched to a gene: 3.